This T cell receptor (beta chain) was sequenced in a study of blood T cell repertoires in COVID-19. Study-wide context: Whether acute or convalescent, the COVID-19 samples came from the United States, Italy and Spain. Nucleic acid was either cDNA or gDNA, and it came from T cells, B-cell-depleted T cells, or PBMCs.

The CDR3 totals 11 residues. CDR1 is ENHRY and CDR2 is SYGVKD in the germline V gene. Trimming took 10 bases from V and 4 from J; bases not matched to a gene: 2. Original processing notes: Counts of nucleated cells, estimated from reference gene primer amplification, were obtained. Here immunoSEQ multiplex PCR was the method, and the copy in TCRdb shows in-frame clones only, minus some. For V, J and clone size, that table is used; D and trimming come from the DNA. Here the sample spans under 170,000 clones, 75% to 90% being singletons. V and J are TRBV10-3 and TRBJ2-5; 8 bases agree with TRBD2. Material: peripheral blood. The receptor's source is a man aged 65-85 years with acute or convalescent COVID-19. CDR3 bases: TGTGCCACGGGGGGGATAGAGACCCAGTACTTC. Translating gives CATGGIETQYF.